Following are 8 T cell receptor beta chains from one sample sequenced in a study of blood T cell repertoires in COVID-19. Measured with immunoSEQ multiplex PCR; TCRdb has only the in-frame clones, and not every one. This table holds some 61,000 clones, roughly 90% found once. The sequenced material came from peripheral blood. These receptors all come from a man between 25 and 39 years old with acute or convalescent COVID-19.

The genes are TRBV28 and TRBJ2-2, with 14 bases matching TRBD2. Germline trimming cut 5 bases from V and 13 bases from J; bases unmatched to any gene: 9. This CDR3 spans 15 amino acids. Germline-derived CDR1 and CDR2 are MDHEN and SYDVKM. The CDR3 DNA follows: TGTGCCAGCAGTCTCCAGACTAGCGGGAGGGCCGGGCTGTTTTTT. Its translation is CASSLQTSGRAGLFF.

CDR3: CASSLFGGRWTDTQYF. CDR3 in DNA: TGTGCCAGCAGCTTGTTTGGGGGCAGATGGACAGATACGCAGTATTTT. The chain carries TRBV5-6 and TRBJ2-3; D possibly corresponds to TRBD1 (6 bases). This CDR3 has 16 amino acids. Trimming left V 1 base short and J 3 bases short, with 15 bases between. From germline, CDR1 is SGHDT and CDR2 YYEEEE.

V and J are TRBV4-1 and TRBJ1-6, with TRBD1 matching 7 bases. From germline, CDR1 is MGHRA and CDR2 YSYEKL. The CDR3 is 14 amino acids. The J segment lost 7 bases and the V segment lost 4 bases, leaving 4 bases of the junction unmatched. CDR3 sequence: CASSPGQRNSPLHF. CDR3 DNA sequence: TGCGCCAGCAGCCCGGGACAGAGGAATTCACCCCTCCACTTT.

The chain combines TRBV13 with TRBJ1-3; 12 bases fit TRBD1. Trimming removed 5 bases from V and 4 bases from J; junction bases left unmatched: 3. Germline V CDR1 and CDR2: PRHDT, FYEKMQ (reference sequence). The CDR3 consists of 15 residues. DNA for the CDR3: TGTGCCAGCAGCCGGGACAGGGGGCGAGGAAACACCATATATTTT. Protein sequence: CASSRDRGRGNTIYF. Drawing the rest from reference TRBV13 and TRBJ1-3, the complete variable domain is AAGVIQSPRHLIKEKRETATLKCYPIPRHDTVYWYQQGPGQDPQFLISFYEKMQSDKGSIPDRFSAQQFSDYHSELNMSSLELGDSALYFCASSRDRGRGNTIYFGEGSWLTVV.

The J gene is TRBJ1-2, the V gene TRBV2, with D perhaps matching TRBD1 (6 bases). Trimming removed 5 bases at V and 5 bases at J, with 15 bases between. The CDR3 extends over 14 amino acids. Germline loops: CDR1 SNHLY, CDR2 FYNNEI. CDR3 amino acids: CASSPTGGGYGYTF. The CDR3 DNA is TGTGCCAGCAGTCCGACAGGAGGCGGTTATGGCTACACCTTC.

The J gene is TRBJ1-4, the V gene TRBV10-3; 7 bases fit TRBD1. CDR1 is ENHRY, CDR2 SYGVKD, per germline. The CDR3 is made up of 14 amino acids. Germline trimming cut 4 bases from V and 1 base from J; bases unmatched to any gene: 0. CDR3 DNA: TGTGCCATCAGTGGGACAGGAACTAATGAAAAACTGTTTTTT. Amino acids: CAISGTGTNEKLFF.

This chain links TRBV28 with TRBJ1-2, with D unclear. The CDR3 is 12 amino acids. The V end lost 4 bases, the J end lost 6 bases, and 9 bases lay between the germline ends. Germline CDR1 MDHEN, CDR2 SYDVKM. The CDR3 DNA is TGTGCCAGCAGTTCCCGACGGGATGGCTACACCTTC. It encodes CASSSRRDGYTF.

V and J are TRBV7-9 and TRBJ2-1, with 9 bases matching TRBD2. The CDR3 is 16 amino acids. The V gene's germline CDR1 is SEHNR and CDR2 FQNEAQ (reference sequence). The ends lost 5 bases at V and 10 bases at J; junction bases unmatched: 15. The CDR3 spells CASSISGSRVREEQFF. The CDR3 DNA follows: TGTGCCAGCAGCATTAGCGGGAGCAGGGTCAGGGAGGAGCAGTTCTTC.